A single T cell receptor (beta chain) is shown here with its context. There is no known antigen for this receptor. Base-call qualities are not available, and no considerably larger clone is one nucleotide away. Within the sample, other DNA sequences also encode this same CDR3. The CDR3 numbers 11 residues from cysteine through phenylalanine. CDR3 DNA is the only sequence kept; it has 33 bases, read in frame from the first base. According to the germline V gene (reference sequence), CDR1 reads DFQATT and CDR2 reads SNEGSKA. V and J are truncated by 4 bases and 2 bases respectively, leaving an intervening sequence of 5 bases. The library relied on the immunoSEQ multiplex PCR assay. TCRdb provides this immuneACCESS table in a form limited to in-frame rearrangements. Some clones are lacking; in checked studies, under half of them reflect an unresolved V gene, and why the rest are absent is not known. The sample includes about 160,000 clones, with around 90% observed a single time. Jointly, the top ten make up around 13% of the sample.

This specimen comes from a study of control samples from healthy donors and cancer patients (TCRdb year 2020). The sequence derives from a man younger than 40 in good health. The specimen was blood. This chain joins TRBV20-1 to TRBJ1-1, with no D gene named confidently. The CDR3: CSAIKNTEAFF. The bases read TGCAGTGCTATTAAAAACACTGAAGCTTTCTTT.